The rows below give T cell receptor beta chains drawn from one sample of a study of Japanese encephalitis immunity and Zika vaccine responses. TCRdb called the 5' RACE reads again in MiXCR, with one record for every CDR3 protein. The sample has roughly 500 distinct CDR3 sequences, approximately 8.7% seen once. Here the sequenced sample was antigen-activated CD4+ T cells from blood, cultured, taken during a Zika inactivated vaccine study. These receptors came from an adult woman who received an inactivated Zika virus vaccine. CDR3s include the opening cysteine and the closing phenylalanine or tryptophan. A D gene is named only where the DNA matches it firmly. The size entry is marked missing in some rows and otherwise reads once, few, many or a size class.

D: NA; V: TRBV19; J: TRBJ2-7; size: medium-sized; CDR3: CASSIVLDFKVYEQYF; DNA: TGTGCCAGTAGTATCGTTTTGGACTTTAAAGTCTACGAGCAGTACTTC
D: NA; V: TRBV2; J: TRBJ1-5; size: large; CDR3: CASSERQGNQPQHF; DNA: TGTGCCAGCAGTGAACGGCAGGGGAATCAGCCCCAGCATTTT
D: NA; V: TRBV12-3/TRBV12-4; J: TRBJ2-3; size: medium-sized; CDR3: CASSPYRATDTQYF; DNA: TGTGCCAGCAGTCCATACAGGGCCACAGATACGCAGTATTTT
D: NA; V: TRBV6-2/TRBV6-3; J: TRBJ2-7; size: large; CDR3: CASSYSAMGISYEQYF; DNA: TGTGCCAGCAGTTACTCGGCCATGGGTATATCCTACGAGCAGTACTTC
D: NA; V: TRBV4-3; J: TRBJ1-2; size: medium-sized; CDR3: CASSQVGRGDYGYTF; DNA: TGCGCCAGCAGCCAAGTCGGCAGGGGAGACTATGGCTACACCTTC
D: TRBD2; V: TRBV6-2/TRBV6-3; J: TRBJ2-2; size: hyperexpanded; CDR3: CASAGLAGASGELFF; DNA: TGTGCCAGCGCGGGACTAGCGGGGGCGAGCGGGGAGCTGTTTTTT
D: TRBD1; V: TRBV5-5; J: TRBJ1-2; size: large; CDR3: CASSIDPGQGIYGYTF; DNA: TGTGCCAGCAGCATCGACCCGGGACAGGGAATCTATGGCTACACCTTC
D: NA; V: TRBV2; J: TRBJ2-1; size: NA; CDR3: CASSAQAGVYNEQFF; DNA: TGTGCCAGCAGTGCCCAGGCAGGGGTCTACAATGAGCAGTTCTTC
D: NA; V: TRBV7-8; J: TRBJ1-1; size: large; CDR3: CASSLRSGNAGTEAFF; DNA: TGTGCCAGCAGCCTCCGGTCAGGGAACGCCGGCACTGAAGCTTTCTTT
D: TRBD2; V: TRBV28; J: TRBJ2-5; size: large; CDR3: CASSPPQRGAVETQYF; DNA: TGTGCCAGCAGTCCCCCCCAGCGGGGGGCCGTCGAGACCCAGTACTTC
D: TRBD2; V: TRBV3-1; J: TRBJ2-1; size: large; CDR3: CASSQIGGGAVNEQFF; DNA: TGTGCCAGCAGCCAAATAGGCGGGGGGGCCGTCAATGAGCAGTTCTTC
D: TRBD1; V: TRBV10-2; J: TRBJ1-2; size: medium-sized; CDR3: CASSEFEATGVGYGYTF; DNA: TGCGCCAGCAGTGAGTTTGAGGCGACAGGGGTCGGCTATGGCTACACCTTC
D: TRBD2; V: TRBV20-1; J: TRBJ2-5; size: hyperexpanded; CDR3: CSASGTSGETQYF; DNA: TGCAGTGCTTCCGGGACTAGCGGAGAGACCCAGTACTTC
D: NA; V: TRBV7-2; J: TRBJ1-2; size: medium-sized; CDR3: CASRQGGSNYGYTF; DNA: TGTGCCAGCAGACAGGGTGGATCCAACTATGGCTACACCTTC
D: TRBD1; V: TRBV18; J: TRBJ2-7; size: large; CDR3: CASSPGTGPSYEQYF; DNA: TGTGCCAGCTCACCGGGGACAGGCCCTTCCTACGAGCAGTACTTC
D: TRBD1; V: TRBV7-9; J: TRBJ1-1; size: large; CDR3: CASSLGQGNTEAFF; DNA: TGTGCCAGCAGCTTGGGACAGGGGAACACTGAAGCTTTCTTT
D: NA; V: TRBV12-3/TRBV12-4; J: TRBJ1-1; size: medium-sized; CDR3: CASSLGVGLNTEAFF; DNA: TGTGCCAGCAGCCTCGGGGTGGGATTGAACACTGAAGCTTTCTTT
D: NA; V: TRBV7-9; J: TRBJ1-1; size: many; CDR3: CASSLGQANTEAFF; DNA: TGTGCCAGCAGCTTAGGACAGGCTAACACTGAAGCTTTCTTT
D: TRBD1; V: TRBV20-1; J: TRBJ1-5; size: many; CDR3: CSARTGDQPQHF; DNA: TGCAGTGCTCGGACAGGGGATCAGCCCCAGCATTTT
D: NA; V: TRBV29-1; J: TRBJ1-1; size: medium-sized; CDR3: CSVDAGSTEAFF; DNA: TGCAGCGTTGACGCAGGGAGCACTGAAGCTTTCTTT
D: TRBD2; V: TRBV6-2/TRBV6-3; J: TRBJ2-2; size: few; CDR3: CASAGLAGRAGLLFF; DNA: TGTGCCAGCGCGGGACTAGCGGGGCGAGCGGGGCTTCTGTTTTTT
D: NA; V: TRBV3-1; J: TRBJ1-4; size: hyperexpanded; CDR3: CASSQTYANGNGKLFF; DNA: TGTGCCAGCAGCCAGACATACGCCAACGGGAACGGAAAACTGTTTTTT
D: NA; V: TRBV6-2/TRBV6-3; J: TRBJ1-4; size: NA; CDR3: CASSPFNEKLFF; DNA: TGTGCCAGCAGTCCTTTTAATGAAAAACTGTTTTTT
D: TRBD2; V: TRBV20-1; J: TRBJ2-5; size: medium-sized; CDR3: CSAQATSGVQETQYF; DNA: TGCAGTGCTCAAGCGACTAGCGGGGTCCAAGAGACCCAGTACTTC